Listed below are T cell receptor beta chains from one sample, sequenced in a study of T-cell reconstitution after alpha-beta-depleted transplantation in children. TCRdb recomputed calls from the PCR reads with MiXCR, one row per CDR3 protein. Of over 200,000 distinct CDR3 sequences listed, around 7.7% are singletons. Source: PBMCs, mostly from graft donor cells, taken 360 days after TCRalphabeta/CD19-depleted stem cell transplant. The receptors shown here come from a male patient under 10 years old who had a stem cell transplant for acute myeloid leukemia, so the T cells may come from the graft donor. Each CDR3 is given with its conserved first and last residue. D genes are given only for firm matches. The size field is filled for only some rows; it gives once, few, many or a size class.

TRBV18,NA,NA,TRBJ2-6,TGTGCCAGCTCACCCGGCAGATCTGGGGCCAACGTCCTGACTTTC,CASSPGRSGANVLTF
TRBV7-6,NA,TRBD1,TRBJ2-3,TGTGCCAGCAGCTTAGTCGGGACAGGGAACACAGATACGCAGTATTTT,CASSLVGTGNTDTQYF
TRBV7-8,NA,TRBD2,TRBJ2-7,TGTGCCAGCAGCTTAGACTCGTGGGTAGCGGGATGCTACGAGCAGTACTTC,CASSLDSWVAGCYEQYF
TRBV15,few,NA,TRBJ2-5,TGTGCCACCAGCAGAGACGGTGGGGCCCCTATGGGAGAGACCCAGTACTTC,CATSRDGGAPMGETQYF
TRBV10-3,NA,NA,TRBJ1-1,TGTGCCATCACCGAGGGGGGGGGCACTGAAGCTTTCTTT,CAITEGGGTEAFF
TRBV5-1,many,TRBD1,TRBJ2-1,TGCGCCAGCAGCTCCGAGACAGGGATTGAGCAGTTCTTC,CASSSETGIEQFF
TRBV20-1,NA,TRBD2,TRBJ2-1,TGCAGTGCTAGAGATGAATGGTGGAGCGGCGGGGGGGCGAATGAGCAGTTCTTC,CSARDEWWSGGGANEQFF
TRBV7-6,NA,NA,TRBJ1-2,TGTGCCAGCAGCTTATTATCACCGGGACCCCTCAACTATGGCTACACCTTC,CASSLLSPGPLNYGYTF
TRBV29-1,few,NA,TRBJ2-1,TGCAGCGTTGAAAGGCGGGATGGGTCCTACAATGAGCAGTTCTTC,CSVERRDGSYNEQFF
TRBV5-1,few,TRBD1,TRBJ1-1,TGCGCCAGCAGCTGGACGCACCGGGACAGATCATTAGAAGCTTTCTTT,CASSWTHRDRSLEAFF
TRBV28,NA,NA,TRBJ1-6,TGTGCCAGCAGTTTATTATCGGACATGTTTGGTTCACCCCTCCACTTT,CASSLLSDMFGSPLHF
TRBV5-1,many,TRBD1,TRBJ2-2,TGCGCCAGCAGCTTGGACAGGGGGCTCGGGGAGCTGTTTTTT,CASSLDRGLGELFF
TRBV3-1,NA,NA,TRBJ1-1,TGTGCCAGCAGCACTTACGCTGAAGCTTTCTTT,CASSTYAEAFF
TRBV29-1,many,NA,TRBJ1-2,TGCAGCGTTGAAGTTTCGGGGATCTATGGCTACACCTTC,CSVEVSGIYGYTF
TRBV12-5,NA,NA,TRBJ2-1,TGTGCTAGTGGTGTCAGTTACAGGGACAATGAGCAGTTCTTC,CASGVSYRDNEQFF
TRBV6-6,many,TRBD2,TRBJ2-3,TGTGCCAGCAGTTACGGGGGGGGATACACAGATACGCAGTATTTT,CASSYGGGYTDTQYF
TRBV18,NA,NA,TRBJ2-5,TGTGCCAGCTCACCAGCCTTAGAAGAGACCCAGTACTTC,CASSPALEETQYF
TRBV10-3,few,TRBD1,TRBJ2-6,TGTGCCATCAGTGACGGGACAGGGAATACGGGGGCCAACGTCCTGACTTTC,CAISDGTGNTGANVLTF
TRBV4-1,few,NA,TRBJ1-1,TGCGCCAGCAGCCTGCAGGGAATAAATCGCGCTGAAGCTTTCTTT,CASSLQGINRAEAFF
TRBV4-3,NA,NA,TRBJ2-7,TGCGCCAGCAGCCAGCAGACGGGACCCTACGAGCAGTACTTC,CASSQQTGPYEQYF
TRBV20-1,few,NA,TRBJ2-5,TGCAGTGCATCGGACAGCGGAGGAGGGGAGACCCAGTACTTC,CSASDSGGGETQYF
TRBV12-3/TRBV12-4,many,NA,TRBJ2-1,TGTGCCAGCAGTTTAAGGGGGAAACTAGCTTTGGGTAACAATGAGCAGTTCTTC,CASSLRGKLALGNNEQFF
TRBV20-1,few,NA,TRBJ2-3,TGCAGTGCTAGAGACTTTACGGGTGTGAATTCGGATACGCAGTATTTT,CSARDFTGVNSDTQYF
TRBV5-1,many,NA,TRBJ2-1,TGCGCCAGCAGCTTGGTCTCGTTTCATGAGCAGTTCTTC,CASSLVSFHEQFF
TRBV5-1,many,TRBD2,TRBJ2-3,TGCGCCAGCAGCTTGGGGACTAGCGGGGGAACAGATACGCAGTATTTT,CASSLGTSGGTDTQYF
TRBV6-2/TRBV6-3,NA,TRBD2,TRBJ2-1,TGTGCCAGCAGTTACTACGGGAGGGACTACAATGAGCAGTTCTTC,CASSYYGRDYNEQFF
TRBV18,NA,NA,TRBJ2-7,TGTGCCAGCTCACCCGCGGACCCTTTCTCCGAGCAGTACTTC,CASSPADPFSEQYF
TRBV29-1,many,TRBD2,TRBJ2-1,TGCAGCGTTGTTTCTAGCGGAGCCTACAATGAGCAGTTCTTC,CSVVSSGAYNEQFF
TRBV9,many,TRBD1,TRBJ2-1,TGTGCCAGCAGCGCACCGACAGGGAAGTCTAATGAGCAGTTCTTC,CASSAPTGKSNEQFF
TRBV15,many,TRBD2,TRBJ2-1,TGTGCCACCAGCACCGGGACTAGCGACTACAATGAGCAGTTCTTC,CATSTGTSDYNEQFF
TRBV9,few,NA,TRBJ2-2,TGTGCCAGCAGCCCCACCGGGCAGGGGAGCACCGGGGAGCTGTTTTTT,CASSPTGQGSTGELFF
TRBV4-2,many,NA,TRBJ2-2,TGTGCCAGCAGCCATCCCGGCGACACCGGGGAGCTGTTTTTT,CASSHPGDTGELFF
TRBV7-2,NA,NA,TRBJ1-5,TGTGCCAGCAGTCGGACAGCCTCCAATCAGCCCCAGCATTTT,CASSRTASNQPQHF
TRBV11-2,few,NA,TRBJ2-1,TGTGCCAGCAGCTTAGGGAGTCGTGAGCAGTTCTTC,CASSLGSREQFF
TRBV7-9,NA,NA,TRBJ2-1,TGTGCCAGCAGGGACCTCGAGACACCTAATGAGCAGTTCTTC,CASRDLETPNEQFF
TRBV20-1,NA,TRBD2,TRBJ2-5,TGCAGTGCTAGAGATGTCGGACTAGCGGGAGGGCCCGGGGAGACCCAGTACTTC,CSARDVGLAGGPGETQYF
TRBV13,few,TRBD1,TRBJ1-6,TGTGCCAGCACCCCGGACAGGGGTGGCTCACCCCTCCACTTT,CASTPDRGGSPLHF
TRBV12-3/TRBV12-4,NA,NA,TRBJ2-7,TGTGCCAGCAGTTTAGGGTTGGGAGTACCGGCCTACGAGCAGTACTTC,CASSLGLGVPAYEQYF
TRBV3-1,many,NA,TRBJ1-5,TGTGCCAGCAGCCAAGACGGGCCCGGTAGCAATCAGCCCCAGCATTTT,CASSQDGPGSNQPQHF
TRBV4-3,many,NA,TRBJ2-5,TGCGCCAGCAGCCAAGGTGTGACTGAAGAGACCCAGTACTTC,CASSQGVTEETQYF
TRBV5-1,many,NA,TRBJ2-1,TGCGCCAGCAGCCCGGACTTGTCCTACAATGAGCAGTTCTTC,CASSPDLSYNEQFF
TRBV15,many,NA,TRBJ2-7,TGTGCCACCAGCAGAGAAGGGATTGCCTACGAGCAGTACTTC,CATSREGIAYEQYF
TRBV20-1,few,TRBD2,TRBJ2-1,TGCAGTGTGGTGCTAGCGGGAGTTGCTGAGCAGTTCTTC,CSVVLAGVAEQFF
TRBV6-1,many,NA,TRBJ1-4,TGTGCCAGCAGTGAATTATGGGCAGGGAGAGGCGAAAAACTGTTTTTT,CASSELWAGRGEKLFF
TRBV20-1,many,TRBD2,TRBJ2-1,TGCAGTGCTAGAGATGCGGGGGGCGCCTACAATGAGCAGCTCTTC,CSARDAGGAYNEQLF
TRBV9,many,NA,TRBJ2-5,TGTGCCAGCAACCTCGAACCGCACGCTGAGACCCAGTACTTC,CASNLEPHAETQYF
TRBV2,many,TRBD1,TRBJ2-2,TGTGCCAGCAGTGGGGACAGGGGTGTGACCGGGGAGCTGTTTTTT,CASSGDRGVTGELFF
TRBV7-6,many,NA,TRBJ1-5,TGTGCCAGCAGCTGGGGGGAGGGGGATCAGCCCCAGCATTTT,CASSWGEGDQPQHF
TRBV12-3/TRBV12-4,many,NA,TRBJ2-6,TGTGCCAGCAGTCTCACCTCTGGGGCCAACGTCCTGACTTTC,CASSLTSGANVLTF
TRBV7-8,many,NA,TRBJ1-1,TGTGCCAGCAGCTTAGCGCGGCAGATGGAAGCTTTCTTT,CASSLARQMEAFF
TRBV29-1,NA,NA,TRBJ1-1,TGCAGCGTGGCTTTCGTGCGGCGGAACACTGAAGCTTTCTTT,CSVAFVRRNTEAFF
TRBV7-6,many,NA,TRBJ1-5,TGTGCCAGCTCCCTGGAAGCCTATAGCAATCAGCCCCAGCATTTT,CASSLEAYSNQPQHF
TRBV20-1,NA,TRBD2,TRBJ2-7,TGCAGTGCGGAGTGGCTCGCTAGCGGGAGATCTAACGAGCAGTACTTC,CSAEWLASGRSNEQYF